This T cell receptor (beta chain) was captured by sequencing in a study of cytomegalovirus exposure and HLA in healthy donors. Study-level background: A subsequent analysis reported that the 100 to 150 validation repertoires were produced on the same platform that had also been used for the roughly 670 first-cohort repertoires. Findings of the study overall: CMV antigen specificity of three CMV-associated chains was confirmed in vitro.

The validation cohort, a group of over a hundred subjects, included the donors and was separate from the approximately 700-subject first cohort. On this clone: Its antigen is undetermined.

Sequencing used immunoSEQ multiplex PCR; TCRdb keeps in-frame clones, though not all of them. The sample holds 95,000 to 120,000 clones, over 75% seen once. CDR3 length: 13 residues. Germline V gene lookup returns CDR1 MNHEY and CDR2 SMNVEV (reference sequence). V lost 2 bases and J 5 bases, leaving 7 bases between the germline ends. The receptor's source is a woman between 18 and 29 years old in good health and CMV-seronegative. Sample: PBMCs. The rearrangement uses TRBV27 and TRBJ1-5, with D unresolved. In DNA form, the CDR3 reads TGTGCCAGCAGTTTAGGAGAGGATCAGCCCCAGCATTTT. Translation gives CASSLGEDQPQHF.